Listed here are 15 T cell receptor beta chains from one sample, sequenced in a study of cytomegalovirus exposure and HLA in healthy donors. The assay was immunoSEQ multiplex PCR, and TCRdb's table has in-frame clones only and misses some. The sample consists of a few hundred thousand clones, around 90% of them appearing once. Sequenced sample: PBMCs. The receptors shown here come from a man aged 30-40 years in good health and CMV-seronegative.

The chain links TRBV19 to TRBJ1-4; 7 bases are a match to TRBD1. CDR3 length equals 13 residues. The junction had 4 bases not matched to a gene; V was cut back by 8 bases and J by 4 bases. Germline V gene sequence: CDR1 LNHDA, CDR2 SQIVND (reference sequence). CDR3 region: CASSDRSNEKLFF. DNA of the CDR3: TGTGCCAGTTCGGACAGGAGTAATGAAAAACTGTTTTTT.

The table lists this clone with a count of one. V gene TRBV29-1 combines with J gene TRBJ2-7, with D perhaps matching TRBD1 (6 bases). V lost 3 bases and J 2 bases, leaving 8 bases between the germline ends. This CDR3 comprises 12 residues. In germline, CDR1 is SQVTM, CDR2 ANQGSEA. Here the CDR3 reads CSVEGQTYEQYF. CDR3 coding DNA: TGCAGCGTTGAGGGACAAACCTACGAGCAGTACTTC.

The DNA of the CDR3 is TGTGCCAGCAGCCCAGAAACACGGGGAGACAGGGGCTACGAGCAGTACTTC. Protein sequence: CASSPETRGDRGYEQYF. The chain carries TRBV7-9 and TRBJ2-7, with 8 positions matching TRBD1. The CDR3 sequence is 17 residues long. The J segment lost 3 bases and the V segment lost 5 bases, leaving 15 bases of the junction unmatched. Germline-derived CDR1 and CDR2 are SEHNR and FQNEAQ (reference sequence).

The rearrangement links TRBV7-2 to TRBJ2-7; TRBD1 might be the D (6 bases). The CDR3 contains 15 residues. CDR1 is SGHTA and CDR2 is FQGNSA in the germline V gene. Deletions cut 3 bases from V and 0 bases from J, with 12 bases between. The CDR3 is CASSFDRSRSYEQYF. CDR3 nucleotide sequence: TGTGCCAGCAGCTTCGACAGGTCACGCTCCTACGAGCAGTACTTC.

The rearrangement joins TRBV2 to TRBJ1-1; 8 bases are shared with TRBD1. The trim removed 4 bases at V and 4 bases at J, leaving 8 bases unmatched. Germline V CDR1 and CDR2: SNHLY, FYNNEI. The CDR3 runs to 15 residues. The CDR3 DNA follows: TGTGCCAGCAGTGCCCCGGGAGGACAGGGCACTGAAGCTTTCTTT. As protein: CASSAPGGQGTEAFF.

V is TRBV6-5 and J is TRBJ2-7; 7 nucleotides line up with TRBD2. This CDR3 has 15 residues. Germline lookup yields CDR1 MNHEY and CDR2 SVGAGI. Trimming at V came to 6 bases and at J to 3 bases, leaving 11 bases not matched to a gene. For the CDR3, the DNA is TGTGCCAGCAGCTCCCGGATGGGGGGGGACTACGAGCAGTACTTC. This sequence encodes CASSSRMGGDYEQYF.

The V call is TRBV11-2, the J call TRBJ1-5; 9 bases fit TRBD1. V dropped 5 bases and J dropped 2; count of bases not matched to a gene: 4. CDR1 and CDR2 (germline): SGHAT, FQNNGV. This CDR3 is built from 15 residues. This chain's CDR3 is CASSMGQGGNQPQHF. The CDR3 coding sequence is TGTGCCAGCAGCATGGGACAGGGCGGCAATCAGCCCCAGCATTTT.

The J gene is TRBJ1-2, the V gene TRBV6-5; D is unresolved. The V end lost 5 bases, the J end lost 4 bases, and 14 bases lay between the germline ends. The V gene's germline CDR1 is MNHEY and CDR2 SVGAGI. The CDR3 totals 14 residues. This chain's CDR3 is CASSARGKGYGYTF. DNA of the CDR3: TGTGCCAGCAGTGCCCGCGGCAAAGGCTATGGCTACACCTTC.

As for this clone: One end of the junction does not line up with germline, which may come from a read error. The rearrangement links TRBV6-1 to TRBJ2-1, with D perhaps matching TRBD2 (5 bases). Germline V lookup: CDR1 MNHNS, CDR2 SASEGT. This CDR3 region has 18 residues. The DNA of the CDR3 is TGTGCCAGCAGGGAAGTACATTTTAAAGGGAGCTCCTACAATGAGCAGTTCTTC. Its protein product is CASREVHFKGSSYNEQFF.

This sequence joins TRBV7-9 and TRBJ2-4; D might be TRBD1 (5 bases). CDR1 and CDR2 (germline): SEHNR, FQNEAQ (reference sequence). The CDR3 loop spans 12 amino acids. V was pared by 8 bases and J by 6 bases, with 11 bases between. CDR3 region: CASEQGSNIQYF. CDR3 DNA: TGTGCCAGCGAGCAGGGATCAAACATTCAGTACTTC.

This chain joins TRBV6-1 and TRBJ1-1; D remains ambiguous. The CDR3 sequence is 11 residues long. The V end lost 5 bases, the J end lost 11 bases, and 12 bases lay between the germline ends. Germline CDR1 and CDR2: MNHNS and SASEGT. The CDR3 sequence: CASSSAGEAFF. In nucleotides, the CDR3 is TGTGCCAGCAGTTCCGCCGGAGAGGCTTTCTTT.

The V call is TRBV5-6, the J call TRBJ1-1, with 7 bases identical to TRBD1. V lost 4 bases to trimming and J lost 10 bases; unmatched junction nucleotides: 13. There are 14 residues in the CDR3. Germline values: CDR1 SGHDT, CDR2 YYEEEE. The CDR3 bases are TGTGCCAGCAGCGGTGACAGGGTGATGGTGCGAGCTTTCTTT. This translates into CASSGDRVMVRAFF.

This clone has a single count. The chain employs TRBV19 and TRBJ1-5; no firm D call. The CDR3 covers 14 residues. Per germline, CDR1 LNHDA and CDR2 SQIVND (reference sequence). Trimming took 8 bases from V and 0 from J, leaving 11 bases between them. CDR3 nucleotide sequence: TGTGCCAGTGGGAGAATTTATAGCAATCAGCCCCAGCATTTT. Protein: CASGRIYSNQPQHF.

J is TRBJ2-7 and V is TRBV9, with 9 bases lining up with TRBD1. The CDR3 has 14 amino acids. In germline, CDR1 is SGDLS, CDR2 YYNGEE. The V gene end was trimmed by 3 bases and the J gene end by 5 bases; junction bases not matched to a gene: 6. The CDR3 DNA reads TGTGCCAGCAGCGAAGACAGGGGGTATGACGAGCAGTACTTC. It yields the protein CASSEDRGYDEQYF.

The genes are TRBV2 and TRBJ2-7; 9 bases align to TRBD2. Germline CDR1 reads SNHLY; CDR2 reads FYNNEI. This CDR3 spans 15 amino acids. Unmatched junction bases numbered 5, after V lost 2 bases and J lost 3 bases. The CDR3 region is CASSERGLALYEQYF. In DNA form, the CDR3 reads TGTGCCAGCAGTGAAAGGGGACTAGCACTCTACGAGCAGTACTTC.